This T cell receptor beta chain was retrieved from a study of cytomegalovirus exposure and HLA in healthy donors. About the research overall: An analysis done earlier identified 95 million to 140 million unique TCR beta sequences from roughly 190 million T cells.

The PCR ran on 60 Vbeta and 13 Jbeta primers. The data were produced by immunoSEQ multiplex PCR, yet TCRdb's version contains in-frame clones alone and is incomplete. Of fewer than 150,000 clones in the sample, 74% were seen once. Germline-derived CDR1 and CDR2 are LGHNT and FRNRAP. V trimming: 2 bases; J trimming: 0 bases; junction bases outside the gene matches: 18. This CDR3 is built from 21 residues. This sequence joins TRBV12-5 and TRBJ2-4; 8 nucleotides agree with TRBD2. This clonotype was sampled from a woman aged 45 to 65 in good health and CMV-seropositive. Material for sequencing was PBMCs. CDR3 nucleotide sequence: TGTGCTAGTGGTTTGCTACACTCCAGTAGCGGGGCCACTATAGCCAAAAACATTCAGTACTTC. Amino acid sequence: CASGLLHSSSGATIAKNIQYF.